Listed below are T cell receptor delta chains from one sample, sequenced in a study of TRDV2 sequences in healthy donors. TCRdb reapplied CATT to the PCR reads. Counted here are over 2,000 delta-chain clones, 63% occurring once; the ten biggest clones make up 14%. The sample was Vd2+ gamma-delta T cells from blood. The source is a human donor in good health. CDR3s include the opening cysteine and the closing phenylalanine or tryptophan. A D gene is named only where the DNA matches it firmly. Clone size is stated in some rows and not others, as once, few, many or a class when expanded.

v_call: TRDV2
d_call: TRDD3
j_call: TRDJ1
clone_size: few
cdr3_aa: CACDLLGDTRNGGKLIF
cdr3_nt: TGTGCCTGTGACCTACTGGGGGATACGCGGAATGGTGGTAAACTCATCTTT

v_call: TRDV2
d_call: TRDD3
j_call: TRDJ1
clone_size: NA
cdr3_aa: CACDPLSENPPGVGDQAPKLIF
cdr3_nt: TGTGCCTGTGATCCCCTTTCCGAAAACCCTCCAGGGGTGGGGGATCAGGCCCCTAAACTCATCTTT

v_call: TRDV2
d_call: TRDD3
j_call: TRDJ1
clone_size: NA
cdr3_aa: CACDGLGVPNTDKLIF
cdr3_nt: TGTGCCTGTGACGGGCTGGGGGTTCCGAACACCGATAAACTCATCTTT

v_call: TRDV2
d_call: NA
j_call: TRDJ1
clone_size: NA
cdr3_aa: CACDTAGMRGHRTDKLIF
cdr3_nt: TGTGCCTGTGACACCGCTGGAATGAGGGGGCACCGCACCGATAAACTCATCTTT

v_call: TRDV2
d_call: NA
j_call: TRDJ1
clone_size: NA
cdr3_aa: CACDTLGTYTDKLIF
cdr3_nt: TGTGCCTGTGACACTCTGGGGACGTACACCGATAAACTCATCTTT

v_call: TRDV2
d_call: TRDD3
j_call: TRDJ1
clone_size: NA
cdr3_aa: CACDAIGDTIRKLIF
cdr3_nt: TGTGCCTGTGACGCTATTGGGGATACGATACGTAAACTCATCTTT

v_call: TRDV2
d_call: TRDD3
j_call: TRDJ1
clone_size: NA
cdr3_aa: CACDTGGLLGDTGDTVTDKLIF
cdr3_nt: TGTGCCTGTGACACCGGGGGTTTACTGGGGGATACGGGTGACACCGTCACCGATAAACTCATCTTT

v_call: TRDV2
d_call: TRDD3
j_call: TRDJ1
clone_size: few
cdr3_aa: CACDTVGGRDKVADKLIF
cdr3_nt: TGTGCCTGTGACACCGTTGGGGGAAGGGATAAGGTGGCCGATAAACTCATCTTT

v_call: TRDV2
d_call: NA
j_call: TRDJ1
clone_size: NA
cdr3_aa: CACDTISPGGSYTDKLIF
cdr3_nt: TGTGCCTGTGACACGATCTCCCCCGGGGGTTCATACACCGATAAACTCATCTTT

v_call: TRDV2
d_call: TRDD3
j_call: TRDJ1
clone_size: few
cdr3_aa: CACDRLGDTDKLIF
cdr3_nt: TGTGCCTGTGACAGGCTGGGGGACACCGATAAACTCATCTTT

v_call: TRDV2
d_call: NA
j_call: TRDJ1
clone_size: NA
cdr3_aa: CACDAIHGVGDTDKLIF
cdr3_nt: TGTGCCTGTGACGCCATTCACGGGGTGGGGGACACCGATAAACTCATCTTT

v_call: TRDV2
d_call: TRDD3
j_call: TRDJ1
clone_size: NA
cdr3_aa: CACDPLAGLGDTNTDKLIF
cdr3_nt: TGTGCCTGTGACCCATTAGCCGGACTGGGGGATACGAACACCGATAAACTCATCTTT

v_call: TRDV2
d_call: TRDD3
j_call: TRDJ1
clone_size: NA
cdr3_aa: CACDNLGDINTDKLIF
cdr3_nt: TGTGCCTGTGACAACCTGGGGGATATTAACACCGATAAACTCATCTTT

v_call: TRDV2
d_call: NA
j_call: TRDJ1
clone_size: few
cdr3_aa: CACDTFGDDKLIF
cdr3_nt: TGTGCCTGTGACACGTTTGGGGACGATAAACTCATCTTT

v_call: TRDV2
d_call: NA
j_call: TRDJ1
clone_size: large
cdr3_aa: CACDTLLAGDEYTDKLIF
cdr3_nt: TGTGCCTGTGACACCCTACTCGCTGGGGATGAGTACACCGATAAACTCATCTTT

v_call: TRDV2
d_call: NA
j_call: TRDJ1
clone_size: large
cdr3_aa: CACDTAGVTDKLIF
cdr3_nt: TGTGCCTGTGACACGGCTGGGGTCACCGATAAACTCATCTTT

v_call: TRDV2
d_call: TRDD3
j_call: TRDJ1
clone_size: NA
cdr3_aa: CACDTLLRGGYAVTDKLIF
cdr3_nt: TGTGCCTGTGACACCCTCCTACGCGGGGGATACGCCGTCACCGATAAACTCATCTTT

v_call: TRDV2
d_call: NA
j_call: TRDJ1
clone_size: NA
cdr3_aa: CACDTVVYTDKLIF
cdr3_nt: TGTGCCTGTGACACGGTGGTGTACACCGATAAACTCATCTTT

v_call: TRDV2
d_call: TRDD3
j_call: TRDJ1
clone_size: few
cdr3_aa: CACDKLGDTLEYTDKLIF
cdr3_nt: TGTGCCTGTGACAAACTGGGGGATACGCTCGAGTACACCGATAAACTCATCTTT

v_call: TRDV2
d_call: TRDD3
j_call: TRDJ3
clone_size: NA
cdr3_aa: CACDTVALGDTSWDTRQMFF
cdr3_nt: TGTGCCTGTGACACCGTAGCCCTGGGGGATACGTCCTGGGACACCCGACAGATGTTTTTC

v_call: TRDV2
d_call: NA
j_call: TRDJ1
clone_size: NA
cdr3_aa: CACDTVGTRGTDKLIF
cdr3_nt: TGTGCCTGTGACACCGTGGGGACTAGGGGGACCGATAAACTCATCTTT

v_call: TRDV2
d_call: TRDD3
j_call: TRDJ1
clone_size: NA
cdr3_aa: CACDTLGDTGAGTDKLIF
cdr3_nt: TGTGCCTGTGATACTCTGGGGGATACGGGGGCGGGCACCGATAAACTCATCTTT

v_call: TRDV2
d_call: TRDD3
j_call: TRDJ1
clone_size: NA
cdr3_aa: CACDTISGLGVTDKLIF
cdr3_nt: TGTGCCTGTGACACCATTTCCGGGCTGGGGGTTACCGATAAACTCATCTTT

v_call: TRDV2
d_call: TRDD3
j_call: TRDJ3
clone_size: once
cdr3_aa: CACDRLLGDTSWDTRQMFF
cdr3_nt: TGTGCCTGTGACCGCTTACTGGGGGATACCTCCTGGGACACCCGACAGATGTTTTTC

v_call: TRDV2
d_call: TRDD3
j_call: TRDJ1
clone_size: NA
cdr3_aa: CACDIWGLTTDKLIF
cdr3_nt: TGTGCCTGTGACATCTGGGGGCTTACCACCGATAAACTCATCTTT

v_call: TRDV2
d_call: TRDD3
j_call: TRDJ3
clone_size: NA
cdr3_aa: CACDTLGDRGQAWDTRQMFF
cdr3_nt: TGTGCCTGTGACACCCTGGGGGATCGAGGCCAGGCTTGGGACACCCGACAGATGTTTTTC

v_call: TRDV2
d_call: NA
j_call: TRDJ1
clone_size: NA
cdr3_aa: CACDTLGPQGADKLIF
cdr3_nt: TGTGCCTGTGACACCCTGGGGCCCCAGGGCGCCGATAAACTCATCTTT

v_call: TRDV2
d_call: TRDD3
j_call: TRDJ1
clone_size: NA
cdr3_aa: CACDVLGDTNDTDKLIF
cdr3_nt: TGTGCCTGTGATGTACTGGGGGATACGAACGACACCGATAAACTCATCTTT

v_call: TRDV2
d_call: NA
j_call: TRDJ3
clone_size: NA
cdr3_aa: CACDTVRVGTGSWDTRQMFF
cdr3_nt: TGTGCCTGTGACACCGTGCGGGTGGGGACTGGTTCCTGGGACACCCGACAGATGTTTTTC

v_call: TRDV2
d_call: TRDD3
j_call: TRDJ1
clone_size: NA
cdr3_aa: CACDILGDTGYTDKLIF
cdr3_nt: TGTGCCTGTGACATCTTGGGGGATACTGGGTACACCGATAAACTCATCTTT

v_call: TRDV2
d_call: TRDD3
j_call: TRDJ1
clone_size: large
cdr3_aa: CACDTVGSLGGSENDKLIF
cdr3_nt: TGTGCCTGTGACACCGTGGGGTCCCTTGGGGGATCCGAGAACGATAAACTCATCTTT

v_call: TRDV2
d_call: TRDD3
j_call: TRDJ1
clone_size: NA
cdr3_aa: CACDTLGTGVPTADKLIF
cdr3_nt: TGTGCCTGTGACACATTGGGTACTGGGGTCCCCACTGCCGATAAACTCATCTTT

v_call: TRDV2
d_call: TRDD3
j_call: TRDJ3
clone_size: NA
cdr3_aa: CACDTATGGRGSWDTRQMFF
cdr3_nt: TGTGCCTGTGACACCGCTACTGGGGGCCGGGGCTCCTGGGACACCCGACAGATGTTTTTC

v_call: TRDV2
d_call: NA
j_call: TRDJ1
clone_size: NA
cdr3_aa: CACDTVVSRGEGWTDKLIF
cdr3_nt: TGTGCCTGTGACACCGTTGTAAGCCGGGGCGAAGGGTGGACCGATAAACTCATCTTT

v_call: TRDV2
d_call: TRDD3
j_call: TRDJ1
clone_size: NA
cdr3_aa: CACDKLGGDTDKLIF
cdr3_nt: TGTGCCTGTGACAAACTGGGGGGTGACACCGATAAACTCATCTTT

v_call: TRDV2
d_call: TRDD3
j_call: TRDJ1
clone_size: NA
cdr3_aa: CACDTVGDTRDKLIF
cdr3_nt: TGTGCCTGTGACACCGTGGGGGATACCCGAGATAAACTCATCTTT

v_call: TRDV2
d_call: TRDD3
j_call: TRDJ3
clone_size: few
cdr3_aa: CACDSVLGDASSWDTRQMFF
cdr3_nt: TGTGCCTGTGACTCCGTACTGGGGGATGCGAGCTCCTGGGACACCCGACAGATGTTTTTC

v_call: TRDV2
d_call: TRDD3
j_call: TRDJ1
clone_size: NA
cdr3_aa: CACDTLLGDSGTDKLIF
cdr3_nt: TGTGCCTGTGACACCTTACTGGGGGATAGTGGCACCGATAAACTCATCTTT

v_call: TRDV2
d_call: TRDD3
j_call: TRDJ1
clone_size: once
cdr3_aa: CACDTLRLGDTADTDKLIF
cdr3_nt: TGTGCCTGTGACACCTTAAGACTGGGGGATACGGCGGACACCGATAAACTCATCTTT

v_call: TRDV2
d_call: TRDD3
j_call: TRDJ1
clone_size: NA
cdr3_aa: CACDTLLTGGYTF
cdr3_nt: TGTGCCTGTGACACCCTCCTTACTGGGGGCTACACTTTC